Below, 5 T cell receptor beta chains from the same sample are listed, as sequenced in a study of post-analysis software for immune sequencing data. These TCRs are of unknown antigen specificity. Incorporated into the TCR beta cDNA libraries were unique molecular identifiers, which served to reduce PCR and sequencing biases. TCRdb called the PCR reads again in MiXCR, with one record for every CDR3 protein. The sample lists hundreds of thousands of distinct CDR3 sequences, about 39% occurring once. Study-wide results and caveats: Several TRBV segments were more frequent in patients than controls; TRBV5-6, TRBV5-1 and TRBV20-1 belonged to this group.

The specimen sequenced was blood. These receptors were obtained from a girl aged 2 to 10 with multiple sclerosis.

This rearrangement joins TRBV29-1 to TRBJ2-1; 7 bases line up with TRBD2. With 0 bases clipped from V and 0 bases from J, the junction kept 2 bases outside the gene matches. Per germline, CDR1 SQVTM and CDR2 ANQGSEA. There are 15 residues in the CDR3. The DNA for the CDR3 is TGCAGCGTTGAAGATAGGACTAGCTCCTACAATGAGCAGTTCTTC. This gives the protein CSVEDRTSSYNEQFF.

This clonotype was observed a single time. The chain's CDR3 is CASAGGTANYGYTF. CDR3 bases: TGTGCCAGCGCTGGGGGGACCGCTAACTATGGCTACACCTTC. The chain employs TRBV27 and TRBJ1-2, with D possibly being TRBD1 (5 bases). The CDR3 runs to 14 residues. The ends were cut back, 8 bases at V and 0 bases at J, with 13 bases in the middle. Germline V gene sequence: CDR1 MNHEY, CDR2 SMNVEV (reference sequence).

This rearrangement joins TRBV28 to TRBJ2-1; 9 positions agree with TRBD1. With 1 base clipped from V and 7 bases from J, the junction kept 5 bases outside the gene matches. The germline CDR1 and CDR2 sequences are MDHEN and SYDVKM. This CDR3 spans 15 amino acids. As DNA, the CDR3 is TGTGCCAGCAGTTTATATACAGGGGGCCGGAATGAGCAGTTCTTC. This codes for CASSLYTGGRNEQFF. The whole variable domain, filled in from reference TRBV28 and TRBJ2-1, reads DVKVTQSSRYLVKRTGEKVFLECVQDMDHENMFWYRQDPGLGLRLIYFSYDVKMKEKGDIPEGYSVSREKKERFSLILESASTNQTSMYLCASSLYTGGRNEQFFGPGTRLTVL.

The chain joins TRBV6-5 to TRBJ2-7; 9 nucleotides agree with TRBD1. Trimming removed 5 bases from V and 4 bases from J; junction bases left unmatched: 9. The CDR3 contains 15 residues. Germline V lookup: CDR1 MNHEY, CDR2 SVGAGI. CDR3 loop: CASSTLQGARYEQYF. The CDR3 bases are TGTGCCAGCAGTACACTACAGGGGGCGAGGTACGAGCAGTACTTC.

This chain connects TRBV13 to TRBJ2-7; D perhaps matches TRBD1 (5 bases). The CDR3 length is 15 residues. V lost 4 bases and J 2 bases, leaving 15 bases between the germline ends. Germline loops: CDR1 PRHDT, CDR2 FYEKMQ (reference sequence). As DNA, the CDR3 is TGTGCCAGCAGCTCGACAGACGCTCGGGCCTACGAGCAGTACTTC. It is translated as CASSSTDARAYEQYF.